This is a list of T cell receptor beta chains from one sample in a study of cytomegalovirus exposure and HLA in healthy donors. Assay used: immunoSEQ multiplex PCR; TCRdb lists only in-frame clones, some missing. Across 150,000 to 200,000 clones, the top ten clones capture roughly 0.83% of the sample. The source material was PBMCs. All receptors derive from a woman younger than 35 in good health and CMV-seropositive. CDR3s include the opening cysteine and the closing phenylalanine or tryptophan. Each record gives: J gene, D gene, V gene, CDR3 DNA, CDR3 protein. D genes are given only for firm matches.

>TRBJ1-1|TRBD1|TRBV5-6
TGTGCCAGCAGCCTCCGGGACAGGGCTGTAGCTTTCTTT
CASSLRDRAVAFF
>TRBJ1-1|NA|TRBV29-1
TGCAGCGGGACCCGTCGGCAGGGTGGTCCAAACACTGAAGCTTTCTTT
CSGTRRQGGPNTEAFF
>TRBJ1-5|TRBD1|TRBV7-7
TGTGCCAGCGGGGGGAGGCAGGGGGCTCAGCCCCAGCATTTT
CASGGRQGAQPQHF
>TRBJ1-5|NA|TRBV19
TGTGCCAGTACCGTAGGGGGGGTTAGCAATCAGCCCCAGCATTTT
CASTVGGVSNQPQHF
>TRBJ2-1|TRBD2|TRBV4-2
TGTGCCAGCAGCCCTCTAGCGGGGGGTGGCAATGAGCAGTTCTTC
CASSPLAGGGNEQFF
>TRBJ1-6|NA|TRBV11-2
TGTGCCAGCAGCTCGACAGATAATTCACCCCTCCACTTT
CASSSTDNSPLHF
>TRBJ1-6|NA|TRBV6-5
TGTGCCAGCACGGGAAGCTCCTATAATTCACCCCTCCACTTT
CASTGSSYNSPLHF
>TRBJ2-7|NA|TRBV7-2
TGTGCCAGCAGCCGGGGGACCTACGAGCAGTACTTC
CASSRGTYEQYF
>TRBJ2-7|NA|TRBV30
TGTGCCTGCCTTAGTGGGAGACCCTACGAGCAGTACTTC
CACLSGRPYEQYF
>TRBJ2-7|NA|TRBV11-2
TGTGCCAGCAGACCCGGACAGAATTACGAGCAGTACTTC
CASRPGQNYEQYF
>TRBJ1-1|NA|TRBV19
TGTGCCAGTAGTATAAGCCTACAGGGTCTTGCTGAAGCTTTCTTT
CASSISLQGLAEAFF
>TRBJ1-2|TRBD1|TRBV6-1
TGTGCCAGCAGTGAAAAGTTAGAGGGGGCCGGTGGCTACACCTTC
CASSEKLEGAGGYTF
>TRBJ2-7|NA|TRBV2
TGTGCCAGCACCCCGGTCTCTCGTTACTACGAGCAGTACTTC
CASTPVSRYYEQYF
>TRBJ2-1|TRBD2|TRBV9
TGTGCCAGCAGCGTAGCTAGCGGGGGGTTGTACAATGAGCAGTTCTTC
CASSVASGGLYNEQFF
>TRBJ1-2|NA|TRBV6-1
TGTGCCAGCAGTGAATCTCCAGGTCTTGGGGGCTACACCTTC
CASSESPGLGGYTF
>TRBJ1-1|NA|TRBV14
TGTGCCAGCAGCCACCCCGGGACAACGAACACTGAAGCTTTCTTT
CASSHPGTTNTEAFF
>TRBJ2-3|NA|TRBV6-5
TGTGCCAGCAGTTACGGGACATCCTCCACAGATACGCAGTATTTT
CASSYGTSSTDTQYF
>TRBJ1-2|NA|TRBV5-6
TGTGCCAGCAGCTTGGAGGGGGATTTGCTGGTTGGCTACACCTTC
CASSLEGDLLVGYTF
>TRBJ1-4|NA|TRBV2
TGTGCCAGCAGTGAACTAACAGTAGTTGAAAAACTGTTTTTT
CASSELTVVEKLFF
>TRBJ2-7|NA|TRBV29-1
TGCAGCGTAGCACAGGGCTACGAGCAGTACTTC
CSVAQGYEQYF
>TRBJ1-2|TRBD1|TRBV7-2
TGTGCCAGCAGCCGGGACAGGGTTAACTATGGCTACACCTTC
CASSRDRVNYGYTF
>TRBJ2-3|TRBD2|TRBV4-2
TGTGCCAGCAGCTTACGACTAGCGGGGGATACCACAGATACGCAGTATTTT
CASSLRLAGDTTDTQYF
>TRBJ2-3|NA|TRBV30
TGTGCCTGGAGTAAAACGGGAGACCGGGTGGGGAATACGCAGTATTTT
CAWSKTGDRVGNTQYF
>TRBJ2-2|NA|TRBV11-2
TGTGCCAGCAGGCGAATACCGCGGGACCAACAGAGAACTGGGGAGCTGTTTTTT
CASRRIPRDQQRTGELFF
>TRBJ2-1|TRBD1|TRBV29-1
TGCAGCGTATACAGGGGTAATGAGCAGTTCTTC
CSVYRGNEQFF
>TRBJ2-5|TRBD2|TRBV7-3
TGTGCCAGCAGCTTTGGACTAGCGGGTTCGGGAGAGACCCAGTACTTC
CASSFGLAGSGETQYF
>TRBJ2-3|TRBD2|TRBV4-3
TGCGCCAGCAGCCAAGATAACAGGCGGGGGGGTACAGATACGCAGTATTTT
CASSQDNRRGGTDTQYF
>TRBJ1-1|TRBD1|TRBV14
TGTGCCAGCAGCCGGGGGACAGGGGGATTGAACACTGAAGCTTTCTTT
CASSRGTGGLNTEAFF
>TRBJ1-6|NA|TRBV7-3
TGTGCCAGCAGCTTAAGTTCAGGGGTTGGGAGTCCCCTCCACTTT
CASSLSSGVGSPLHF
>TRBJ1-2|TRBD1|TRBV6-4
TGTGCCAGCAGTGACGGTCGCAGGGGGCTTGGTGGCTACACCTTC
CASSDGRRGLGGYTF
>TRBJ1-3|NA|TRBV9
TGTGCCAGCAGCCAAGGGGCAGGGAAGTATGGAAACACCATATATTTT
CASSQGAGKYGNTIYF
>TRBJ1-2|TRBD1|TRBV5-6
TGTGCCAGCAGCTCTGCCGGGACAGGGCCATATGGCTACACCTTC
CASSSAGTGPYGYTF
>TRBJ1-1|NA|TRBV6-4
TGTGCCAGCAGTGACTCGGACGGGGGAGGGCGGTTCGGTGAAGCTTTCTTT
CASSDSDGGGRFGEAFF
>TRBJ2-1|NA|TRBV6-6
TGTGCCAGCAGTTACGGGGCTGGATCCGGGTACAATGAGCAGTTCTTC
CASSYGAGSGYNEQFF
>TRBJ2-7|TRBD1|TRBV6-5
TGTGCCAGCAGTTACGACAGGGGCTACGAGCAGTACTTC
CASSYDRGYEQYF
>TRBJ2-1|TRBD2|TRBV2
TGTGCCAGCAGTGAAGCGCTACTAGCGGAGCAGTTCTTC
CASSEALLAEQFF
>TRBJ1-1|TRBD1|TRBV5-1
TGCGCCAGCGGCTTCGAGGGGGCTACTGAAGCTTTCTTT
CASGFEGATEAFF
>TRBJ2-7|TRBD2|TRBV11-2
TGTGCCAGCAGCCCCCGACTAGCGGGAGGGTACGAGCAGTACTTC
CASSPRLAGGYEQYF
>TRBJ1-2|TRBD1|TRBV5-1
TGCGCCAGCAGCTTGGGGGGACAGGGCAATGGCTACACCTTC
CASSLGGQGNGYTF
>TRBJ2-7|TRBD1|TRBV2
TGTGCCAGCAACCGGGACAGGGCCTACGAGCAGTACTTC
CASNRDRAYEQYF
>TRBJ2-1|TRBD2|TRBV7-9
TGTGCCAGCAGCCCCTCCCGGGGGGTATACAATGAGCAGTTCTTC
CASSPSRGVYNEQFF
>TRBJ2-1|NA|TRBV2
TGTGCCAGCAGTTACGGGAGTGGTGAGCAGTTCTTC
CASSYGSGEQFF
>TRBJ1-2|NA|TRBV2
TGTGCCAGCAAGAGCGTTTCAGGGGCCTATGGCTACACCTTC
CASKSVSGAYGYTF
>TRBJ2-7|TRBD2|TRBV5-4
TGTGCCAGCAGCTTGGTACCGCTAGCGGGAGTCCACGAGCAGTACTTC
CASSLVPLAGVHEQYF
>TRBJ1-5|NA|TRBV6-5
TGTGCCAGCGCGGCGGGTAGTAATCAGCCCCAGCATTTT
CASAAGSNQPQHF
>TRBJ2-7|TRBD1|TRBV19
TGTGCCAGTAGTTCACGGGACAGGCTTTTCGAGCAGTACTTC
CASSSRDRLFEQYF
>TRBJ2-7|TRBD2|TRBV9
TGTGCCAGCAGCGTGGAAGCGGGAGGGCCAGTCGAGCAGTACTTC
CASSVEAGGPVEQYF
>TRBJ2-7|NA|TRBV6-1
TGTGCCAGCAGCACTACCTACGAGCAGTACTTC
CASSTTYEQYF
>TRBJ2-5|NA|TRBV5-6
TGTGCCAGCAGCTTGAACACCGCTACGGAGCAGTACTTC
CASSLNTATEQYF
>TRBJ2-1|NA|TRBV30
TGTGCCTGGAGCGCGGGGCTCTCCCCCTACAATGAGCAGTTCTTC
CAWSAGLSPYNEQFF
>TRBJ1-2|NA|TRBV19
TGTGCCAGTAGTACCCTGGGGCGACGCTATGGCTACACCTTC
CASSTLGRRYGYTF
>TRBJ1-2|TRBD1|TRBV28
TGTGCCAGCAGTTTCGGGACAGGGCCTAACTATGGCTACACCTTC
CASSFGTGPNYGYTF
>TRBJ1-2|NA|TRBV7-9
TGTGCCAGCAGCCACCCACAGGGATGGGGTGGCTACACCTTC
CASSHPQGWGGYTF
>TRBJ2-5|TRBD1|TRBV6-1
TGTGCCAGCAAATCGGACAGGGTGGGAGAGACCCAGTACTTC
CASKSDRVGETQYF
>TRBJ2-3|TRBD2|TRBV9
TGTGCCAGCAGCATTCTAGCGGGGGGACGCAGTAATTTT
CASSILAGGRSNF
>TRBJ2-7|NA|TRBV30
TGTGCCTGGAGTCTGGGCCGATCCTACGAGCAGTACTTC
CAWSLGRSYEQYF
>TRBJ2-3|NA|TRBV2
TGTGCCAGCAGCAGGTCCATCACAGATACGCAGTATTTT
CASSRSITDTQYF
>TRBJ2-3|TRBD2|TRBV5-6
TGTGCCAGCAGCTGGACTAGCGGGTACACAGATACGCAGTATTTT
CASSWTSGYTDTQYF
>TRBJ2-1|TRBD1|TRBV7-9
TGTGCCAGCAGCCCACCCCCGGGACAGGGCAATGAGCAGTTCTTC
CASSPPPGQGNEQFF
>TRBJ2-7|TRBD1|TRBV4-2
TGTGCCAGCAGCCAAGATCCTGCAGGGGGCTCCTACGAGCAGTACTTC
CASSQDPAGGSYEQYF